A single sample gave rise to the 6 T cell receptor beta chains below, sequenced in a study of identical twins. Each CDR3 protein gets one entry after TCRdb re-called the 5' RACE reads with MiXCR. The repertoire includes some 760,000 distinct CDR3 sequences, 15% to 20% of them detected once, and less than 15% sits in the top ten. This sample was also put to use in a study of T cells expressing NK-cell markers.

Source material: PBMCs. Receptor source: a young woman in good health.

This clonotype turned up a few times. The V gene is TRBV6-5, the J gene TRBJ2-4; D ambiguous. Germline V gene sequence: CDR1 MNHEY, CDR2 SVGAGI. CDR3 length: 16 amino acids. The V end lost 0 bases, the J end lost 0 bases, and 9 bases lay between the germline ends. CDR3 DNA sequence: TGTGCCAGCAGTTACTCATATCGCGGAGCCAAAAACATTCAGTACTTC. The encoded protein is CASSYSYRGAKNIQYF.

This clonotype came up a few times. The chain joins TRBV29-1 to TRBJ2-2; tentative D call: TRBD1 (6 bases). V was trimmed by 6 bases and J by 6 bases, leaving 11 bases between them. The CDR3 has 12 amino acids. The germline gives CDR1 SQVTM, CDR2 ANQGSEA. The CDR3 sequence is CSVSDRSGELFF. The CDR3 DNA follows: TGCAGCGTGTCCGACAGGTCCGGGGAGCTGTTTTTT.

This sequence joins TRBV5-1 and TRBJ2-7, with D tentatively TRBD1 (6 bases). CDR3 size: 15 residues. V was shortened by 0 bases and J by 1 base, with 11 bases between the two germline ends. Germline CDR1 and CDR2: SGHRS and YFSETQ. The CDR3 loop reads CASSLVQGRSYEQYF. The CDR3 region has the DNA TGCGCCAGCAGCTTGGTGCAGGGGCGATCCTACGAGCAGTACTTC.

The gene calls are TRBV12-5 and TRBJ1-1; D call uncertain. The V end lost 1 base, the J end lost 2 bases, and 5 bases lay between the germline ends. This CDR3 spans 13 amino acids. Looked up from germline, CDR1 is LGHNT and CDR2 is FRNRAP. The CDR3 loop reads CASGLDGNTEAFF. CDR3 bases: TGTGCTAGTGGTTTGGATGGCAACACTGAAGCTTTCTTT.

The J gene is TRBJ1-2, the V gene TRBV6-5; a possible D gene is TRBD1 (5 bases). CDR3 size: 13 residues. Germline V lookup: CDR1 MNHEY, CDR2 SVGAGI. V gave up 4 bases and J gave up 2 bases, with 8 bases separating them. The CDR3 region is CASSSGGNYGYTF. The CDR3 DNA follows: TGTGCCAGCAGTTCCGGGGGGAACTATGGCTACACCTTC.

This sequence joins TRBV5-6 and TRBJ2-1, with D hard to call. Germline-derived CDR1 and CDR2 are SGHDT and YYEEEE. The CDR3 has 14 amino acids. V was pared by 3 bases and J by 2 bases, with 9 bases between. The CDR3 is CASSSGLTYNEQFF. Here the CDR3 DNA reads TGTGCCAGCAGCTCGGGTCTAACCTACAATGAGCAGTTCTTC.